These T cell receptor beta chains were read from a single sample in a study of regulatory T cells in long-lasting Graves disease. TCRdb re-called the multiplex PCR reads with MiXCR, one entry per CDR3 protein. The sample includes fewer than 550,000 distinct CDR3 sequences, about a sixth seen only once; the top ten take around 23%. This sample also belongs to another study, concerning T cells in Graves' hyperthyroidism and ophthalmopathy.

The sequencing here drew on peripheral blood mononuclear cells (PBMCs), taken at new diagnosis, from a patient treated with antithyroid drugs. The receptors were sampled from a woman aged 18 to 35 with Graves disease. Both conserved end residues are part of each CDR3. Each record gives: D gene, clone size, J gene, V gene, CDR3 DNA, CDR3 protein. A D gene is named only where the DNA matches it firmly. Only part of the rows carry a size: once, few, many, or a class if the clone is expanded.

D gene: NA; clone size: NA; J gene: TRBJ2-7; V gene: TRBV5-1; CDR3 DNA: TGCGCCAGCAGCAGTGAGGGCTACGAGCAGTACTTC; CDR3 protein: CASSSEGYEQYF
D gene: TRBD1; clone size: NA; J gene: TRBJ1-3; V gene: TRBV6-1; CDR3 DNA: TGTGCCAACAGTGCCGGGACAGCTGGAAACACCATATATTTT; CDR3 protein: CANSAGTAGNTIYF
D gene: NA; clone size: NA; J gene: TRBJ1-4; V gene: TRBV2; CDR3 DNA: TGTGCCAGCATCGGAGGGGAACACGAAAAACTGTTTTTT; CDR3 protein: CASIGGEHEKLFF
D gene: NA; clone size: NA; J gene: TRBJ1-5; V gene: TRBV27; CDR3 DNA: TGTGCCAGCAGTTTATCATCCGGGAAGCCCCAGCATTTT; CDR3 protein: CASSLSSGKPQHF
D gene: NA; clone size: many; J gene: TRBJ1-2; V gene: TRBV28; CDR3 DNA: TGTGCCAGCAGTGCTCCCGACACCGTCTATGGCTACACCTTC; CDR3 protein: CASSAPDTVYGYTF
D gene: TRBD1; clone size: few; J gene: TRBJ1-2; V gene: TRBV7-8; CDR3 DNA: TGTGCCAGCAGACCGGGACAGTCCTATGGCTACACCTTC; CDR3 protein: CASRPGQSYGYTF
D gene: NA; clone size: many; J gene: TRBJ1-2; V gene: TRBV27; CDR3 DNA: TGTGCCAGCAGTTCATGGGCAGGAACTGAATATGGCTACACCTTC; CDR3 protein: CASSSWAGTEYGYTF
D gene: TRBD2; clone size: few; J gene: TRBJ2-1; V gene: TRBV4-3; CDR3 DNA: TGCGCCAGCAGCCAAGCGCGGGGGTCATACAATGAGCAGTTCTTC; CDR3 protein: CASSQARGSYNEQFF
D gene: NA; clone size: NA; J gene: TRBJ1-4; V gene: TRBV6-2/TRBV6-3; CDR3 DNA: TGTGCCAGCAGTGAATTAGAGGGAACAACTAATGAAAAACTGTTTTTT; CDR3 protein: CASSELEGTTNEKLFF
D gene: TRBD2; clone size: few; J gene: TRBJ2-1; V gene: TRBV4-3; CDR3 DNA: TGCGCCAGCAGCCAACTCGTCGGACTAGCGGGAGTACTTGAGCAGTTCTTC; CDR3 protein: CASSQLVGLAGVLEQFF
D gene: TRBD1; clone size: few; J gene: TRBJ2-2; V gene: TRBV19; CDR3 DNA: TGTGCCAGTAGCCAGTCTGACAGGGCGTTGGCCGGGGAGCTGTTTTTT; CDR3 protein: CASSQSDRALAGELFF
D gene: NA; clone size: many; J gene: TRBJ2-7; V gene: TRBV18; CDR3 DNA: TGTGCCAGCTCTGCCGGGACGAACTACGAGCAGTACTTC; CDR3 protein: CASSAGTNYEQYF
D gene: TRBD2; clone size: NA; J gene: TRBJ2-7; V gene: TRBV13; CDR3 DNA: TGTGCCAGCAGCCTACGGCGACTAGCGGGTCTTTTTTCCTACGAGCAGTACTTC; CDR3 protein: CASSLRRLAGLFSYEQYF
D gene: NA; clone size: many; J gene: TRBJ2-1; V gene: TRBV7-3; CDR3 DNA: TGTGCCAGCAGCCAAGAACGCGGGACTGAGCAGTTCTTC; CDR3 protein: CASSQERGTEQFF
D gene: TRBD2; clone size: many; J gene: TRBJ2-1; V gene: TRBV20-1; CDR3 DNA: TGCAGTGCCTATAGCGGGAGGAACGATGAGCAGTTCTTC; CDR3 protein: CSAYSGRNDEQFF
D gene: TRBD2; clone size: many; J gene: TRBJ2-3; V gene: TRBV12-3/TRBV12-4; CDR3 DNA: TGTGCCAGCAGTTTAGGGCTAGCGGGACGCACAGATACGCAGTATTTT; CDR3 protein: CASSLGLAGRTDTQYF
D gene: NA; clone size: NA; J gene: TRBJ1-1; V gene: TRBV3-1; CDR3 DNA: TGTGCCAGCAGTTTTGCAGGGAACACTGAAGCTTACTTT; CDR3 protein: CASSFAGNTEAYF
D gene: TRBD2; clone size: many; J gene: TRBJ2-1; V gene: TRBV30; CDR3 DNA: TGTGCCTGGAGTACGGGGAGGGACTACAATGAGCAGTTCTTC; CDR3 protein: CAWSTGRDYNEQFF
D gene: TRBD2; clone size: few; J gene: TRBJ2-7; V gene: TRBV7-3; CDR3 DNA: TGTGCCAGCAGCTTAACGGGCGGGAGTGGGTACGAGCAGTACTTC; CDR3 protein: CASSLTGGSGYEQYF
D gene: NA; clone size: many; J gene: TRBJ2-7; V gene: TRBV7-2; CDR3 DNA: TGTGCCAGCAGCTTAGAATTAGAAACCTACGAGCAGTACTTC; CDR3 protein: CASSLELETYEQYF
D gene: NA; clone size: few; J gene: TRBJ1-3; V gene: TRBV7-3; CDR3 DNA: TGTGCCAGCAAAGAAATATGGACAACCCGCGGCACCATATATTTT; CDR3 protein: CASKEIWTTRGTIYF
D gene: NA; clone size: many; J gene: TRBJ2-2; V gene: TRBV12-3/TRBV12-4; CDR3 DNA: TGTGCCAGCAGTTTACTGGAGGGATTCACCGGGGAGCTGTTTTTT; CDR3 protein: CASSLLEGFTGELFF
D gene: NA; clone size: many; J gene: TRBJ2-7; V gene: TRBV27; CDR3 DNA: TGTGCCAGCAGTTTATCTCTTATTAGCTCCTACGAGCAGTACTTC; CDR3 protein: CASSLSLISSYEQYF
D gene: NA; clone size: many; J gene: TRBJ1-5; V gene: TRBV2; CDR3 DNA: TGTGCCAGCAGTGAAGGGACGGCTCACAATCAGCCCCAGCATTTT; CDR3 protein: CASSEGTAHNQPQHF
D gene: NA; clone size: NA; J gene: TRBJ2-5; V gene: TRBV24-1; CDR3 DNA: TGTGCCACCAGTGATCCCGGAGAAGAGACCCAGTACTTC; CDR3 protein: CATSDPGEETQYF
D gene: NA; clone size: few; J gene: TRBJ1-1; V gene: TRBV6-2/TRBV6-3; CDR3 DNA: TGTGCCAGCAGTTACTCGATCGAACACCTGGGGGTGAACACTGAAGCTTTCTTT; CDR3 protein: CASSYSIEHLGVNTEAFF
D gene: TRBD1; clone size: NA; J gene: TRBJ1-4; V gene: TRBV28; CDR3 DNA: TGTGCCAGCAGCTTCTCAGGGGGCCCTAATGAAAAACTGTTTTTT; CDR3 protein: CASSFSGGPNEKLFF
D gene: NA; clone size: many; J gene: TRBJ2-1; V gene: TRBV7-2; CDR3 DNA: TGTGCCAGCAGCCCGGGTTTCGATGAGCAGTTCTTC; CDR3 protein: CASSPGFDEQFF
D gene: NA; clone size: NA; J gene: TRBJ1-1; V gene: TRBV19; CDR3 DNA: TGTGCCAGTAGCGGCGGAAGCCACACTGAAGCTTTCTTT; CDR3 protein: CASSGGSHTEAFF
D gene: TRBD2; clone size: many; J gene: TRBJ2-5; V gene: TRBV6-1; CDR3 DNA: TGTGCCAGCAGTCTTAATAGCGGGCAAGAGACCCAGTACTTC; CDR3 protein: CASSLNSGQETQYF
D gene: NA; clone size: many; J gene: TRBJ1-5; V gene: TRBV20-1; CDR3 DNA: TGCAGTGCTAGAGTTCTTGGGAAGCAGCCCCAGCATTTT; CDR3 protein: CSARVLGKQPQHF
D gene: TRBD1; clone size: few; J gene: TRBJ2-2; V gene: TRBV28; CDR3 DNA: TGTGCCAGCAGTCCCGGTGACAGGGTGTTAGGGGAGCTGTTTTTT; CDR3 protein: CASSPGDRVLGELFF
D gene: TRBD2; clone size: NA; J gene: TRBJ2-2; V gene: TRBV7-9; CDR3 DNA: TGTGCCAGCAGCCCAACTAGCGGGAGCGGCGGGGAGCTGTTTTTT; CDR3 protein: CASSPTSGSGGELFF
D gene: TRBD1; clone size: many; J gene: TRBJ2-1; V gene: TRBV28; CDR3 DNA: TGTGCCAGCAGTTTAGTGGGGGGGGGACAGGGGGTTCCCCCCGACAATGAGCAGTTCTTC; CDR3 protein: CASSLVGGGQGVPPDNEQFF
D gene: NA; clone size: NA; J gene: TRBJ1-6; V gene: TRBV20-1; CDR3 DNA: TGCAGTGCTAGGGAACTGGGGAATTCACCCCTCCACTTT; CDR3 protein: CSARELGNSPLHF
D gene: NA; clone size: NA; J gene: TRBJ1-1; V gene: TRBV19; CDR3 DNA: TGTGCCAGTAGTATAGGTGGTAGGTGGGGACCCACTGAAGCTTTCTTT; CDR3 protein: CASSIGGRWGPTEAFF
D gene: NA; clone size: NA; J gene: TRBJ2-1; V gene: TRBV5-5; CDR3 DNA: TGTGCCAGCAGCTTTCAGCTCTCTTCCTACAATGAGCAGTTCTTC; CDR3 protein: CASSFQLSSYNEQFF
D gene: TRBD2; clone size: many; J gene: TRBJ2-3; V gene: TRBV28; CDR3 DNA: TGTGCCAGCCCGTCTAGACGGGAGGGTTTGTCAGATACGCAGTATTTT; CDR3 protein: CASPSRREGLSDTQYF
D gene: TRBD1; clone size: many; J gene: TRBJ2-5; V gene: TRBV7-9; CDR3 DNA: TGTGCCAGCAGCCCCGGACAGGGGAGAGAGACCCAGTACTTC; CDR3 protein: CASSPGQGRETQYF
D gene: TRBD1; clone size: many; J gene: TRBJ2-7; V gene: TRBV30; CDR3 DNA: TGTGCCTGGGGTCCGGGACAGGGTTTCTCCGAGCAGTACTTC; CDR3 protein: CAWGPGQGFSEQYF
D gene: TRBD2; clone size: few; J gene: TRBJ2-7; V gene: TRBV27; CDR3 DNA: TGTGCCAGCAGTTCCTATAGCGGGAAGGACGAGCAGTACTTC; CDR3 protein: CASSSYSGKDEQYF
D gene: TRBD1; clone size: few; J gene: TRBJ2-5; V gene: TRBV19; CDR3 DNA: TGTGCCAGTAGTAAGGACAGGGGGGAAGAGACCCAGTACTTC; CDR3 protein: CASSKDRGEETQYF
D gene: NA; clone size: NA; J gene: TRBJ2-7; V gene: TRBV3-1; CDR3 DNA: TGTGCCAGCAGCCAAGGGATTGAGGAGGCTCGGGAGCAGTACTTC; CDR3 protein: CASSQGIEEAREQYF
D gene: NA; clone size: NA; J gene: TRBJ1-2; V gene: TRBV7-9; CDR3 DNA: TGTGCCAGCAGCTTAGCGCCGTTGGGTGTCCCTTATTTGTATGGCTACGCCTTC; CDR3 protein: CASSLAPLGVPYLYGYAF
D gene: TRBD2; clone size: many; J gene: TRBJ2-3; V gene: TRBV7-6; CDR3 DNA: TGTGCCAGCAGCTCGCGAGCGGGGGCTAGCGGGGTGGTATCCCCAGATACGCAGTATTTT; CDR3 protein: CASSSRAGASGVVSPDTQYF
D gene: TRBD1; clone size: few; J gene: TRBJ1-3; V gene: TRBV12-3/TRBV12-4; CDR3 DNA: TGTGCCAGCAGTATCCGGACAGGCGCCCCGGAGAGAAACACCATATATTTT; CDR3 protein: CASSIRTGAPERNTIYF
D gene: TRBD2; clone size: many; J gene: TRBJ2-7; V gene: TRBV6-1; CDR3 DNA: TGTGCCAGCATCTCCGGGACTAGCTCCTACGAGCAGTACTTC; CDR3 protein: CASISGTSSYEQYF
D gene: TRBD2; clone size: many; J gene: TRBJ2-3; V gene: TRBV6-1; CDR3 DNA: TGTGCCAGCAGGCGACTACTAGCGGGGAACACAGATACGCAGTATTTT; CDR3 protein: CASRRLLAGNTDTQYF
D gene: NA; clone size: few; J gene: TRBJ2-7; V gene: TRBV6-2/TRBV6-3; CDR3 DNA: TGTGCCAGCAGACCCAACCCCAGAACTAGTTTTTCCTACGAGCAGTACTTC; CDR3 protein: CASRPNPRTSFSYEQYF
D gene: NA; clone size: many; J gene: TRBJ2-7; V gene: TRBV7-8; CDR3 DNA: TGTGCCAGCAGCCTAAGGGACGGAACCTACGAGCAGTACTTC; CDR3 protein: CASSLRDGTYEQYF
D gene: NA; clone size: many; J gene: TRBJ2-7; V gene: TRBV27; CDR3 DNA: TGTGCCAGCAGTTTAACTTGGGGGGCAGGGTACGAGCAGTACTTC; CDR3 protein: CASSLTWGAGYEQYF
D gene: NA; clone size: NA; J gene: TRBJ2-5; V gene: TRBV28; CDR3 DNA: TGTGCCAGCAGACCCGGGGTAGGGCGATGGCGGCAGGAGACCCAGTACTTC; CDR3 protein: CASRPGVGRWRQETQYF
D gene: NA; clone size: NA; J gene: TRBJ2-5; V gene: TRBV29-1; CDR3 DNA: TGCAGCGCCGAGGGTCTTAAAAAAGAGACCCAGTACTTC; CDR3 protein: CSAEGLKKETQYF
D gene: TRBD2; clone size: many; J gene: TRBJ2-3; V gene: TRBV5-1; CDR3 DNA: TGCGCCAGCAGCGTGACTAGCGGGGATTCAGATACGCAGTATTTT; CDR3 protein: CASSVTSGDSDTQYF
D gene: NA; clone size: few; J gene: TRBJ2-7; V gene: TRBV2; CDR3 DNA: TGTGCCAGCAGTGGAGCCCTCCCGGGCTACGAGCAGTACTTC; CDR3 protein: CASSGALPGYEQYF
D gene: TRBD1; clone size: many; J gene: TRBJ2-5; V gene: TRBV2; CDR3 DNA: TGTGCCAGCGGCAGGGGGTACGAGACCCAGTACTTC; CDR3 protein: CASGRGYETQYF
D gene: TRBD1; clone size: NA; J gene: TRBJ2-7; V gene: TRBV6-2/TRBV6-3; CDR3 DNA: TGTGAGACAGGGGAGGACTACGAGCAGTACTTC; CDR3 protein: CETGEDYEQYF